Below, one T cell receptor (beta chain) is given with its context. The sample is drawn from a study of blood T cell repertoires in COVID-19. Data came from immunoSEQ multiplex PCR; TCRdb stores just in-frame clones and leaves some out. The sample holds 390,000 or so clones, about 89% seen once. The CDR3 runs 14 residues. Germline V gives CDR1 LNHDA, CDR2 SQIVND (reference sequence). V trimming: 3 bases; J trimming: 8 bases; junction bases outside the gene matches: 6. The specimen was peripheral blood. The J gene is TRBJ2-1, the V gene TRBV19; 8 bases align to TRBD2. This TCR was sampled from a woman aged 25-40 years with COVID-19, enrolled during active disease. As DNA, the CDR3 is TGTGCCAGTAGTATTTCGGGAGGGCCTGATGAGCAGTTCTTC. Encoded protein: CASSISGGPDEQFF.